This TCR beta chain is from a study of blood T cell repertoires in COVID-19. In the study overall: Collection of acute and convalescent COVID-19 samples took place in the United States, Italy and Spain. The analysed material was cDNA or gDNA that came from T cells, B-cell-depleted T cells, or PBMCs.

Per the authors' pipeline: Nucleated cell counts were estimated from reference gene primer amplification. This table comes from immunoSEQ multiplex PCR, and its TCRdb copy is limited to in-frame clones, with some not included. The V and J calls and clone size come from that table; D and trimming were worked out from the DNA. This sample has 50,000 to 65,000 clones; about four fifths occur once, and the top ten carry over 4%. V lost 0 bases and J 7 bases, leaving 9 bases between the germline ends. The CDR3 runs 13 residues. Germline CDR1 SNHLY, CDR2 FYNNEI. Material: peripheral blood. This TCR came from a woman aged 55-69 years with acute or convalescent COVID-19. The gene calls are TRBV2 and TRBJ1-1; a weak D match, TRBD1 (5 bases). CDR3 protein: CASSEAQGVEAFF. In DNA, the CDR3 is TGTGCCAGCAGTGAAGCGCAAGGGGTTGAAGCTTTCTTT.